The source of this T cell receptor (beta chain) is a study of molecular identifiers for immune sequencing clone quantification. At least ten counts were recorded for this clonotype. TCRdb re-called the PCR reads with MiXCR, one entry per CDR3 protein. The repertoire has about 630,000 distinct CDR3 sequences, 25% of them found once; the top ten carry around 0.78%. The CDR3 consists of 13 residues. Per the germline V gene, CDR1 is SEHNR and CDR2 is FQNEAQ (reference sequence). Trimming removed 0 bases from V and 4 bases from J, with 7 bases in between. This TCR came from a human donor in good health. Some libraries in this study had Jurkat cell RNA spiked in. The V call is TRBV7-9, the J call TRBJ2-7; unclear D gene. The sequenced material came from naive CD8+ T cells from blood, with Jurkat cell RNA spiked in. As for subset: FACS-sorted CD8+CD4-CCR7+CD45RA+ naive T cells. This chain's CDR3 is CASSLASRYEQYF. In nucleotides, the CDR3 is TGTGCCAGCAGCTTAGCGAGCCGATACGAGCAGTACTTC. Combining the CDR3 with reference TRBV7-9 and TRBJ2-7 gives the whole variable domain DTGVSQNPRHKITKRGQNVTFRCDPISEHNRLYWYRQTLGQGPEFLTYFQNEAQLEKSRLLSDRFSAERPKGSFSTLEIQRTEQGDSAMYLCASSLASRYEQYFGPGTRLTVT.